The clone carrying this TCR beta chain was observed a few times. Its cognate antigen is unknown. This entry is derived from a study of T cell repertoires in cytomegalovirus infection. MiXCR, run by TCRdb on the reads, gives a single entry per CDR3 protein. The profile shows about 920,000 distinct CDR3 sequences, less than 35% of them singletons. Overall study results and limits: Across the ex vivo response, the dominant clonotypes were HLA-C-restricted CMV-specific TCR beta clonotypes.

The V gene lost 3 bases and the J gene lost 11 bases, with 10 bases spanning the gap. Per germline, CDR1 SGHTA and CDR2 FQGTGA. This CDR3 comprises 12 residues. The receptor was derived from a human donor in good health (CMV status not recorded). Some clones in this sample may be carry-over from other donors' samples. The V and J genes are TRBV7-3 and TRBJ1-4; D ambiguous. This specimen consisted of cultured CD8+ T cells from PBMCs, obtained from culture after CMV antigen stimulation. CDR3 sequence reads: CASSLGGSKLFF. The CDR3 nucleotides read TGTGCCAGCAGCTTGGGAGGTTCGAAACTGTTTTTT. Full variable domain (missing parts from reference TRBV7-3 and TRBJ1-4): GAGVSQTPSNKVTEKGKYVELRCDPISGHTALYWYRQSLGQGPEFLIYFQGTGAADDSGLPNDRFFAVRPEGSVSTLKIQRTERGDSAVYLCASSLGGSKLFFGSGTQLSVL.